This entry features one T cell receptor (beta chain) sequence. Per the original data handling: Reference gene primer amplification gave estimated nucleated cell counts. The data were produced by immunoSEQ multiplex PCR, yet TCRdb's version contains in-frame clones alone and is incomplete. Clonal size and the V and J genes are those of that table, whereas D and trimming came from the DNA. The sample lists around 300,000 clones, approximately 90% occurring once. These data come from a study of blood T cell repertoires in COVID-19. Study-wide context: From T cells, B-cell-depleted T cells, or PBMCs came the material, which was cDNA or gDNA.

V was pared by 1 base and J by 2 bases, with 14 bases between. The length of the CDR3 is 16 residues. CDR1 and CDR2 from the germline V gene are MGHDK and SYGVNS. The clonotype originates from a young woman with COVID-19, enrolled during active disease. Sequencing was carried out using peripheral blood. V is TRBV25-1 and J is TRBJ2-5; no firm D call. The CDR3, as DNA: TGTGCCAGCAGTGAATGGGTTACAGACAAACAAGAGACCCAGTACTTC. Encoded protein: CASSEWVTDKQETQYF.